In its sample, the clone carrying this T cell receptor beta chain was seen a few times. Germline CDR1 SGDLS, CDR2 YYNGEE. Trimming took off 0 bases at V and 0 bases at J, with 9 bases between the two ends. The CDR3 loop spans 15 amino acids. This record belongs to a study of patients and donors after allogeneic stem cell transplantation. TCRdb itself ran the RT-PCR reads through MiXCR, one entry per CDR3 protein. The sample has about 160,000 distinct CDR3 sequences, approximately 40% seen once; the top ten hold around 50%. V gene TRBV9 combines with J gene TRBJ1-2; D unclear. The clonotype was recovered from a human donor who was either an allogeneic HSCT recipient or a stem cell or donor lymphocyte infusion donor (not recorded which). It is not recorded whose cells these are; they may come from a transplant donor. The specimen was blood, either unsorted or a sorted T cell fraction (not recorded which). The CDR3 spells CASSVEADSNYGYTF. As DNA, the CDR3 is TGTGCCAGCAGCGTAGAGGCGGACTCTAACTATGGCTACACCTTC.